This TCR beta chain was sequenced in a study of T cell responses to AZD1222 COVID-19 vaccine. Overall study findings and caveats: At study baseline, merely a handful of AZD1222 recipients were seropositive. With two AZD1222 doses given, Spike-specific TCR breadth and depth both rose.

This clone has only a few counts. No antigen is known for it. The V gene end was trimmed by 4 bases and the J gene end by 4 bases; junction bases not matched to a gene: 2. The length of the CDR3 is 14 residues. The germline gives CDR1 LGHDT, CDR2 YNNKEL (reference sequence). Some clones are missing from TCRdb's copy, which holds only in-frame ones; the method was immunoSEQ multiplex PCR. The table shows over 65,000 clones, with around 85% occurring only once. The genes are TRBV3-1 (or the pseudogene TRBV3-2) and TRBJ2-5, with 11 positions matching TRBD2. This sequence originates from an adult in good health. Sample: peripheral blood, taken on day 0 of AZD1222 vaccination. CDR3 sequence (DNA): TGTGCCAGCAGCCTCGGACTAGCGGGAGAGACCCAGTACTTC. This translates into CASSLGLAGETQYF.